These 2 T cell receptor beta chains were all obtained from the same sample, sequenced in a study of Graves' ophthalmopathy and Graves' hyperthyroidism. As the template, RNA transcripts were used to amplify TCR beta CDR3 regions. First-round RT-PCR used HTBI primers; second-round multiplex PCR followed. TCRdb used MiXCR to reprocess the multiplex PCR reads, holding one entry per CDR3 protein. The sample shows 500,000 to 700,000 distinct CDR3 sequences, about a fifth of them seen only once. The sequencing input was peripheral blood. These TCRs come from a woman in her late teens or twenties with stable Graves' hyperthyroidism. Some clones in this sample may be carry-over from other donors' samples.

This clonotype was counted only a few times. The chain uses TRBV29-1 and TRBJ1-1; the D gene is possibly TRBD1 (5 bases). The CDR3 runs to 13 residues. Germline V gives CDR1 SQVTM, CDR2 ANQGSEA. V was clipped by 6 bases and J by 0 bases, with 11 bases between them. The CDR3 DNA reads TGCAGCGTAGAAAGACAGATGAACACTGAAGCTTTCTTT. It encodes CSVERQMNTEAFF.

This clonotype turned up a few times. V usage is TRBV10-3 and J usage is TRBJ1-2; the D is unclear. V lost 7 bases to trimming and J lost 0 bases, with 15 bases between them. This CDR3 comprises 15 residues. CDR1 is ENHRY and CDR2 is SYGVKD in the germline V gene. CDR3 region: CAITPTGPANYGYTF. CDR3 sequence (DNA): TGTGCCATCACCCCAACCGGGCCTGCTAACTATGGCTACACCTTC.